Sequencing of this T cell receptor (beta chain) was carried out in a study of T cell responses to AZD1222 COVID-19 vaccine. Profiling relied on immunoSEQ multiplex PCR, and the TCRdb table lists in-frame clones only, not all of them. The sample records some 100,000 clones, about nine tenths being singletons. General study points: Repertoires were obtained only post-peak T cell response.

Looked up from germline, CDR1 is MNHEY and CDR2 is SVGAGI. This CDR3 is built from 15 residues. With V trimmed by 2 bases and J by 5 bases, 6 bases remained unmatched. This clone was seen a handful of times. The target antigen is unknown. This TCR was recovered from an adult in good health. The sample here was peripheral blood, taken on day 0 of AZD1222 vaccination. The V gene is TRBV6-5, the J gene TRBJ2-7, with 10 nucleotides matching TRBD2. The DNA of the CDR3 is TGTGCCAGCAGTTACGAAAGCGGGGGGGCACACGAGCAGTACTTC. Protein product: CASSYESGGAHEQYF.